This T cell receptor (beta chain) derives from a study of blood T cell repertoires in COVID-19. Study-wide context: From T cells, B-cell-depleted T cells, or PBMCs came the material, which was cDNA or gDNA.

The method was immunoSEQ multiplex PCR; TCRdb's version includes in-frame clones alone and lacks a portion of them. The sample has some 200,000 clones; 80% to 90% are singletons. This CDR3 has 14 residues. Germline CDR1 and CDR2: MDHEN and SYDVKM. V lost 6 bases and J lost 5, with 13 bases in between. Participants were placed into cohorts based on the clinical history they reported. The sequencing input was PBMCs or T cells enriched from blood (not recorded which). The TCR originated in a woman in her late teens or twenties in a cohort exposed to, infected with or recovered from COVID-19 (not recorded which). V is TRBV28 and J is TRBJ2-2, with a weak D call TRBD2 (5 bases). The CDR3 loop reads CASREVGGTGELFF. In DNA, the CDR3 is TGTGCCAGCAGAGAGGTAGGAGGTACCGGGGAGCTGTTTTTT.